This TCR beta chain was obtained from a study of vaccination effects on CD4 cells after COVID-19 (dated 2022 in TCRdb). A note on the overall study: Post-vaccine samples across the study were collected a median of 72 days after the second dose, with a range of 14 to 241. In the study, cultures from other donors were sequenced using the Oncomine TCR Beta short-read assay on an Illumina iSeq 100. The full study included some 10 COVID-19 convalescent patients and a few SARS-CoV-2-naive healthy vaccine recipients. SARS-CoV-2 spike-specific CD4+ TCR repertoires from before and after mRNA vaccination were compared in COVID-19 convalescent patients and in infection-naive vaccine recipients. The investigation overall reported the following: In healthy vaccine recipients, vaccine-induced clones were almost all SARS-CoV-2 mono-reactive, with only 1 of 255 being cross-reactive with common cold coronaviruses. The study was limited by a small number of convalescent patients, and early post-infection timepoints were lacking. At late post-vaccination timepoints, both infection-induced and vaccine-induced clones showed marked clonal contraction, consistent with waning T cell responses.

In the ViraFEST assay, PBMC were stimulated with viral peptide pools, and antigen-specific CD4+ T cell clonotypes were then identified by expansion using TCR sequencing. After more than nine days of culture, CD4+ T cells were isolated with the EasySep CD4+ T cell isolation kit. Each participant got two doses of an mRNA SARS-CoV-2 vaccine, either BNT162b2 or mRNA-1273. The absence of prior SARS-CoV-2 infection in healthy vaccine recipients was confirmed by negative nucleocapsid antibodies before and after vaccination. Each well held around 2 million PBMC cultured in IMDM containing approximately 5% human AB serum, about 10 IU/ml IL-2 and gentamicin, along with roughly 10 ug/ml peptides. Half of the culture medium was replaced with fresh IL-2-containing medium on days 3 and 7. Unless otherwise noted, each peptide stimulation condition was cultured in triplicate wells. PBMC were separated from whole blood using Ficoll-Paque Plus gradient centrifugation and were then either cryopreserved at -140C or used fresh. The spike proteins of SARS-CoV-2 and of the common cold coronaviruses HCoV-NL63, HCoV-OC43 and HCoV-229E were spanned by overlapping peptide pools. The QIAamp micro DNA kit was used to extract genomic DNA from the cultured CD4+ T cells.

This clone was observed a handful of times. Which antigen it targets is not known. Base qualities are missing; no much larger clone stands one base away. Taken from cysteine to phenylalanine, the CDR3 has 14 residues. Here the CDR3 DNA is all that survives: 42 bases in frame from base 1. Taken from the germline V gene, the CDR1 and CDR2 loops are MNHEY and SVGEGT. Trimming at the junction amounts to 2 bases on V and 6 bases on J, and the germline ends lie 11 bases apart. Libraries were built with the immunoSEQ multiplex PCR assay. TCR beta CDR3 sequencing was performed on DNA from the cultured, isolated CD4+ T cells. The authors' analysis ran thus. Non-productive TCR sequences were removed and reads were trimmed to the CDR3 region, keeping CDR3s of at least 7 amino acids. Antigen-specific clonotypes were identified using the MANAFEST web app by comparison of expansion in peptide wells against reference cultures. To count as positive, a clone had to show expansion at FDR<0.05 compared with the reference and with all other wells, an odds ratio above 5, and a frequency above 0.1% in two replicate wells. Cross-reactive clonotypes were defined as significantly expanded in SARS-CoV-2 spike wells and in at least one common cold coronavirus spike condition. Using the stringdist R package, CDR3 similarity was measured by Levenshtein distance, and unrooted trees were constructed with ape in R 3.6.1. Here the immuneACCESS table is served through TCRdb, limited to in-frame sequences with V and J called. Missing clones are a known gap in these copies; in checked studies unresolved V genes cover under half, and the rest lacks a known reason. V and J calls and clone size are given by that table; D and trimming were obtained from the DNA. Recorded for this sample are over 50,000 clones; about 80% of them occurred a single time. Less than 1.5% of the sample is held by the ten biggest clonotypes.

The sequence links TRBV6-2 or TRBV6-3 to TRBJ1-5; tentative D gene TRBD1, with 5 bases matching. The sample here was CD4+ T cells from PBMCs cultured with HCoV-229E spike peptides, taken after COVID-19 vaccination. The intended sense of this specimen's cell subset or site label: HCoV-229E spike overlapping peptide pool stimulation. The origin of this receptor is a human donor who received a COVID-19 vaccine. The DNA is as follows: TGTGCCAGCAGTTACATTATCGGGGGTCAGCCCCAGCATTTT. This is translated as CASSYIIGGQPQHF.